Below are 16 T cell receptor beta chains sequenced from a single sample in a study of blood T cell repertoires in COVID-19. Data came from immunoSEQ multiplex PCR; TCRdb stores just in-frame clones and leaves some out. The sample shows around 270,000 clones, roughly 85% of them seen only once. Sequencing was done on a sample of PBMCs or T cells enriched from blood (not recorded which). These receptors were taken from a woman under 40 who had recovered from COVID-19.

The rearrangement joins TRBV28 to TRBJ1-2; TRBD1 aligns across 9 bases. Germline V CDR1 and CDR2: MDHEN, SYDVKM. With 6 bases clipped from V and 8 bases from J, the junction kept 10 bases outside the gene matches. CDR3 length equals 14 residues. CDR3 in amino acids: CASSITQGAWGYTF. CDR3 bases: TGTGCCAGCAGCATTACACAGGGGGCATGGGGCTACACCTTC.

This chain connects TRBV28 to TRBJ2-7, with 7 nucleotides matching TRBD1. This CDR3 is built from 15 residues. CDR1 is MDHEN, CDR2 SYDVKM, per germline. With V trimmed by 6 bases and J by 2 bases, 10 bases remained unmatched. The CDR3 protein is CASRVRDSTAYEQYF. As DNA, the CDR3 is TGTGCCAGCAGGGTCCGGGACAGCACAGCCTACGAGCAGTACTTC. Full variable domain (missing parts from reference TRBV28 and TRBJ2-7): DVKVTQSSRYLVKRTGEKVFLECVQDMDHENMFWYRQDPGLGLRLIYFSYDVKMKEKGDIPEGYSVSREKKERFSLILESASTNQTSMYLCASRVRDSTAYEQYFGPGTRLTVT.

The V gene is TRBV28, the J gene TRBJ2-5; 8 positions match TRBD2. With V trimmed by 3 bases and J by 7 bases, 4 bases remained unmatched. CDR3 size: 13 residues. Looked up from germline, CDR1 is MDHEN and CDR2 is SYDVKM. For the CDR3, the DNA is TGTGCCAGCAGTTTGGGACTAGAGGGGACCCAGTACTTC. Protein: CASSLGLEGTQYF. The variable domain in full, with the rest retrieved from reference TRBV28 and TRBJ2-5, is DVKVTQSSRYLVKRTGEKVFLECVQDMDHENMFWYRQDPGLGLRLIYFSYDVKMKEKGDIPEGYSVSREKKERFSLILESASTNQTSMYLCASSLGLEGTQYFGPGTRLLVL.

The V call is TRBV2, the J call TRBJ1-2, with 7 bases aligning to TRBD1. After removal of 8 bases from V and 8 bases from J, the junction contained 26 bases not matched to a gene. The CDR3 runs 18 residues. From germline, CDR1 is SNHLY and CDR2 FYNNEI. CDR3 protein: CASVGGRRGTASVWGYTF. The CDR3 nucleotides are TGTGCCAGCGTCGGGGGTCGGCGAGGGACAGCCTCAGTGTGGGGCTACACCTTC.

The V call is TRBV2, the J call TRBJ2-1; weak D call: TRBD2 (5 bases). The CDR3 covers 14 residues. Germline assignment: CDR1 SNHLY and CDR2 FYNNEI. V was cut by 6 bases and J by 0 bases, with 9 bases left in between. DNA of the CDR3: TGTGCCAGCAGGGTTACTAGCTCCTACAATGAGCAGTTCTTC. It encodes CASRVTSSYNEQFF.

This clone was picked up one time. V usage is TRBV27 and J usage is TRBJ1-6; D perhaps matches TRBD1 (6 bases). This CDR3 region has 14 residues. Germline CDR1 MNHEY, CDR2 SMNVEV (reference sequence). Trimming cost V 4 bases and J 6 bases, with 10 bases left between them. The CDR3 nucleotides read TGTGCCAGCAGTTGGGCAGGGGTTAATTCACCCCTCCACTTT. It encodes CASSWAGVNSPLHF.

The chain joins TRBV19 to TRBJ1-2, with D possibly being TRBD1 (5 bases). CDR3 length: 15 residues. Germline CDR1 and CDR2: LNHDA and SQIVND (reference sequence). The V and J ends lost 5 bases and 3 bases respectively, with 16 bases between them. For the CDR3, the DNA is TGTGCCAGTAGTTCACAGGAATTGGGTGACTATGGCTACACCTTC. Translation: CASSSQELGDYGYTF. The entire variable domain, with the rest obtained from reference TRBV19 and TRBJ1-2, is as follows: DGGITQSPKYLFRKEGQNVTLSCEQNLNHDAMYWYRQDPGQGLRLIYYSQIVNDFQKGDIAEGYSVSREKKESFPLTVTSAQKNPTAFYLCASSSQELGDYGYTFGSGTRLTVV.

The chain joins TRBV5-1 to TRBJ1-1, with TRBD1 as a possible D gene (5 bases). Per the germline V gene, CDR1 is SGHRS and CDR2 is YFSETQ. V lost 5 bases to trimming and J lost 3 bases, with 11 bases between them. This CDR3 comprises 13 residues. CDR3 sequence reads: CASSRWGDTEAFF. In DNA form, the CDR3 reads TGCGCCAGCAGTCGCTGGGGGGACACTGAAGCTTTCTTT.

V gene TRBV5-1 combines with J gene TRBJ2-3; 8 nucleotides agree with TRBD2. CDR3 size: 14 residues. Germline loops: CDR1 SGHRS, CDR2 YFSETQ. J was trimmed by 6 bases and V by 2 bases; bases with no gene match: 5. The CDR3 DNA sequence: TGCGCCAGCAGCTTACTAGCGGCGCGGGATACGCAGTATTTT. It is translated as CASSLLAARDTQYF.

The chain recombines TRBV7-8 with TRBJ2-2, with TRBD2 as a possible D gene (7 bases). Trimming removed 7 bases at V and 7 bases at J, with 22 bases between. Germline CDR1 reads SGHVS; CDR2 reads FQNEAQ. The CDR3 is 16 residues long. CDR3 DNA: TGTGCCAGCACAATTTATGGTGGGGGGGCCGACGGGGAGCTGTTTTTT. It specifies CASTIYGGGADGELFF. The variable domain in full, completed from reference TRBV7-8 and TRBJ2-2, reads GAGVSQSPRYKVAKRGQDVALRCDPISGHVSLFWYQQALGQGPEFLTYFQNEAQLDKSGLPSDRFFAERPEGSVSTLKIQRTQQEDSAVYLCASTIYGGGADGELFFGEGSRLTVL.

The V gene is TRBV3-1 (or the pseudogene TRBV3-2), the J gene TRBJ2-1; maybe TRBD1 (5 bases). This CDR3 comprises 13 residues. Germline lookup yields CDR1 LGHDT and CDR2 YNNKEL (reference sequence). The V end lost 5 bases, the J end lost 4 bases, and 9 bases lay between the germline ends. CDR3 region: CASSARQYNEQFF. The CDR3 nucleotides are TGTGCCAGCAGCGCGCGACAGTACAATGAGCAGTTCTTC.

This clone was seen more than once but under ten times. This rearrangement joins TRBV6-5 to TRBJ1-4; D unclear. Germline V gene sequence: CDR1 MNHEY, CDR2 SVGAGI. This CDR3 has 16 residues. The V gene lost 2 bases and the J gene lost 0 bases, with 10 bases spanning the gap. The CDR3: CASSYGQRATNEKLFF. The CDR3 region has the DNA TGTGCCAGCAGTTACGGGCAGAGAGCAACTAATGAAAAACTGTTTTTT.

The chain uses TRBV28 and TRBJ2-3; 7 bases map to TRBD1. This CDR3 has 15 amino acids. Germline CDR1 is MDHEN and CDR2 is SYDVKM. J gave up 5 bases and V 2 bases, and 7 bases lay outside the gene matches. CDR3 amino acids: CASSLGEGGRDTQYF. The CDR3 DNA is TGTGCCAGCAGTTTAGGTGAAGGGGGCCGAGATACGCAGTATTTT.

This clone was observed a handful of times. V gene TRBV28 combines with J gene TRBJ1-1; D remains unclear. The CDR3 contains 13 residues. The germline V gene has CDR1 MDHEN and CDR2 SYDVKM. Trimming cost V 6 bases and J 0 bases, with 8 bases left between them. The CDR3 region has the DNA TGTGCCAGCAGCCACGACATGAACACTGAAGCTTTCTTT. It yields the protein CASSHDMNTEAFF.

CDR3 loop: CASTSGTGQNSPLHF. In DNA form, the CDR3 reads TGTGCCAGCACGTCCGGGACAGGCCAGAATTCACCCCTCCACTTT. V is TRBV2 and J is TRBJ1-6; 8 bases map to TRBD1. CDR3 length: 15 amino acids. V shed 7 bases and J 7 bases; nucleotides not matched to a gene: 9. The germline V gene has CDR1 SNHLY and CDR2 FYNNEI. Using reference TRBV2 and TRBJ1-6 for the parts outside the CDR3, the full variable domain is EPEVTQTPSHQVTQMGQEVILRCVPISNHLYFYWYRQILGQKVEFLVSFYNNEISEKSEIFDDQFSVERPDGSNFTLKIRSTKLEDSAMYFCASTSGTGQNSPLHFGNGTRLTVT.

This sequence joins TRBV5-4 and TRBJ2-5, with D possibly matching TRBD1 (6 bases). Trimming removed 4 bases from V and 4 bases from J, with 14 bases in between. The CDR3 loop spans 14 amino acids. Looked up from germline, CDR1 is SGHNT and CDR2 is YYREEE (reference sequence). CDR3 protein: CASSPGGRGETQYF. CDR3 nucleotides: TGTGCCAGCAGCCCCGGCGGCAGGGGAGAGACCCAGTACTTC.